The rows below give T cell receptor beta chains drawn from one sample of a study of blood T cell repertoires in COVID-19. Sequencing was performed with immunoSEQ multiplex PCR; in TCRdb, only in-frame clones are kept and a portion is missing. Here the sample spans a few hundred thousand clones, 88% being singletons. Sequencing was carried out using peripheral blood. The receptors here all came from a woman in her 70s with COVID-19, enrolled during active disease. CDR3s include the opening cysteine and the closing phenylalanine or tryptophan. The order of the fields is D gene, V gene, J gene, clone size, CDR3 protein, CDR3 DNA. A D gene is named only where the DNA matches it firmly. Not every row has a clone size; where given, it reads once, few, many or a size class.

D: NA; V: TRBV5-1; J: TRBJ2-6; size: NA; CDR3: CASSPSTGGHSGANVLTF; DNA: TGCGCCAGCAGCCCTTCGACAGGAGGACACTCTGGGGCCAACGTCCTGACTTTC
D: NA; V: TRBV9; J: TRBJ2-6; size: NA; CDR3: CASSVSTGAGANVLTF; DNA: TGTGCCAGCAGCGTATCTACGGGGGCTGGGGCCAACGTCCTGACTTTC
D: TRBD2; V: TRBV24-1; J: TRBJ2-3; size: NA; CDR3: CATSGIAGGPDTQYF; DNA: TGTGCCACCAGTGGGATAGCGGGAGGACCAGATACGCAGTATTTT
D: NA; V: TRBV10-3; J: TRBJ1-2; size: NA; CDR3: CAISRGGVNYGYTF; DNA: TGTGCCATCTCACGAGGCGGGGTTAACTATGGCTACACCTTC
D: TRBD2; V: TRBV11-3; J: TRBJ2-2; size: NA; CDR3: CASSLAENTGELFF; DNA: TGTGCCAGCAGTCTAGCGGAAAACACCGGGGAGCTGTTTTTT
D: TRBD1; V: TRBV4-1; J: TRBJ1-2; size: NA; CDR3: CASSQPSTGLDRGYTF; DNA: TGCGCCAGCAGCCAACCCTCGACAGGGTTGGATAGGGGCTACACCTTC
D: NA; V: TRBV12-3/TRBV12-4; J: TRBJ1-1; size: NA; CDR3: CASSTAESPEAFF; DNA: TGTGCCAGCAGTACAGCAGAATCCCCTGAAGCTTTCTTT
D: NA; V: TRBV28; J: TRBJ1-2; size: NA; CDR3: CASRTAGNYGYTF; DNA: TGTGCCAGCAGAACCGCAGGGAACTATGGCTACACCTTC
D: NA; V: TRBV6-2/TRBV6-3; J: TRBJ1-5; size: NA; CDR3: CASSYRGGWSNQPQHF; DNA: TGTGCCAGCAGTTACCGCGGGGGATGGAGCAATCAGCCCCAGCATTTT
D: TRBD1; V: TRBV2; J: TRBJ1-3; size: NA; CDR3: CASRRDRAGNTIYF; DNA: TGTGCCAGCAGAAGAGACAGGGCTGGAAACACCATATATTTT
D: NA; V: TRBV7-6; J: TRBJ2-1; size: NA; CDR3: CASSLVGSYNEQFF; DNA: TGTGCCAGCAGCTTAGTCGGGAGCTACAATGAGCAGTTCTTC
D: TRBD1; V: TRBV7-9; J: TRBJ1-6; size: NA; CDR3: CASSPGQGYSPLHF; DNA: TGTGCCAGCAGCCCCGGACAGGGTTATTCACCCCTCCACTTT
D: NA; V: TRBV4-2; J: TRBJ1-5; size: NA; CDR3: CASSQAGQTNQPQHF; DNA: TGTGCCAGCAGCCAAGCCGGACAGACCAATCAGCCCCAGCATTTT
D: NA; V: TRBV2; J: TRBJ2-5; size: NA; CDR3: CASRREETQYF; DNA: TGTGCCAGCCGACGGGAAGAGACCCAGTACTTC
D: TRBD1; V: TRBV30; J: TRBJ1-6; size: once; CDR3: CASPGQGRSPLHF; DNA: TGTGCCTCGCCGGGACAGGGGAGGTCACCCCTCCACTTT
D: NA; V: TRBV5-1; J: TRBJ1-4; size: NA; CDR3: CASSLVAGGGEKLFF; DNA: TGCGCCAGCAGCTTGGTCGCGGGGGGTGGTGAAAAACTGTTTTTT
D: NA; V: TRBV6-6; J: TRBJ1-2; size: NA; CDR3: CASSQNYGYTF; DNA: TGTGCCAGCAGCCAGAACTATGGCTACACCTTC
D: TRBD2; V: TRBV7-2; J: TRBJ2-3; size: NA; CDR3: CASRPGLAGGADTQYF; DNA: TGTGCCAGCAGACCGGGACTAGCGGGAGGGGCAGATACGCAGTATTTT
D: NA; V: TRBV11-2; J: TRBJ2-1; size: NA; CDR3: CASSLDLGSTPVF; DNA: TGTGCCAGCAGCTTAGACCTAGGTTCCACCCCAGTCTTC
D: NA; V: TRBV11-3; J: TRBJ2-1; size: once; CDR3: CASSPQGNEQFF; DNA: TGTGCCAGCAGCCCCCAGGGCAATGAGCAGTTCTTC
D: TRBD2; V: TRBV28; J: TRBJ2-5; size: few; CDR3: CASSQGLAGSRGETQYF; DNA: TGTGCCAGCAGTCAAGGACTAGCGGGCTCGAGAGGAGAGACCCAGTACTTC
D: TRBD1; V: TRBV27; J: TRBJ1-2; size: NA; CDR3: CASSRDRGYGYTF; DNA: TGTGCCAGCAGTCGGGACAGGGGCTATGGCTACACCTTC
D: NA; V: TRBV18; J: TRBJ2-7; size: NA; CDR3: CASSPGTGEYEQYF; DNA: TGTGCCAGCTCACCGGGAACGGGAGAGTACGAGCAGTACTTC
D: NA; V: TRBV6-5; J: TRBJ1-1; size: NA; CDR3: CASGRQGTFEAFF; DNA: TGTGCCAGCGGTAGGCAGGGGACCTTCGAAGCTTTCTTT
D: TRBD2; V: TRBV7-9; J: TRBJ2-1; size: once; CDR3: CASRVGGGNNEQFF; DNA: TGTGCCAGCAGAGTCGGCGGGGGAAACAATGAGCAGTTCTTC
D: NA; V: TRBV11-2; J: TRBJ1-2; size: NA; CDR3: CASSLETVAFF; DNA: TGTGCCAGCAGCTTAGAGACAGTTGCCTTCTTC
D: NA; V: TRBV5-5; J: TRBJ2-2; size: NA; CDR3: CASSAILIMGELFF; DNA: TGTGCCAGCAGCGCCATCCTAATAATGGGGGAGCTGTTTTTT
D: TRBD1; V: TRBV28; J: TRBJ1-2; size: NA; CDR3: CASSLNSDRVGYTF; DNA: TGTGCCAGCAGTTTAAACTCCGACAGGGTAGGCTACACCTTC
D: NA; V: TRBV29-1; J: TRBJ2-7; size: NA; CDR3: CSVRTLGATEQYF; DNA: TGCAGCGTCAGAACGTTGGGAGCGACCGAGCAGTACTTC
D: TRBD1; V: TRBV4-3; J: TRBJ1-2; size: NA; CDR3: CASSHETGSNYGYTF; DNA: TGCGCCAGCAGCCACGAGACAGGGAGTAACTATGGCTACACCTTC
D: NA; V: TRBV5-6; J: TRBJ2-7; size: NA; CDR3: CASSTTPGSYEQYF; DNA: TGTGCCAGCAGCACCACTCCAGGGTCTTACGAGCAGTACTTC
D: NA; V: TRBV19; J: TRBJ2-2; size: NA; CDR3: CASSTLNGQGRTGELFF; DNA: TGTGCCAGTAGCACACTCAACGGCCAGGGGAGAACCGGGGAGCTGTTTTTT
D: NA; V: TRBV24-1; J: TRBJ1-2; size: NA; CDR3: CATSLGGAGGYTF; DNA: TGTGCCACCAGCCTAGGGGGGGCAGGGGGCTACACCTTC
D: TRBD2; V: TRBV11-3; J: TRBJ2-1; size: NA; CDR3: CASSLSTGGNEQFF; DNA: TGTGCCAGCAGCTTATCGACGGGAGGCAATGAGCAGTTCTTC
D: NA; V: TRBV21-1; J: TRBJ1-5; size: NA; CDR3: CASSPRDRDNQPQHF; DNA: TGTGCCAGCTCGCCCCGGGACAGGGACAATCAGCCCCAGCATTTT
D: NA; V: TRBV6-2/TRBV6-3; J: TRBJ2-7; size: once; CDR3: CASSPQSGVGRGHEQYF; DNA: TGTGCCAGCAGTCCCCAGAGTGGTGTCGGGAGGGGGCACGAGCAGTACTTC
D: NA; V: TRBV24-1; J: TRBJ2-2; size: NA; CDR3: CATSDLWTANTGELFF; DNA: TGTGCCACCAGTGATTTGTGGACAGCAAACACCGGGGAGCTGTTTTTT
D: NA; V: TRBV9; J: TRBJ2-7; size: NA; CDR3: CASSVKAVYSYEQYF; DNA: TGTGCCAGCAGCGTAAAGGCGGTCTACTCCTACGAGCAGTACTTC
D: TRBD1; V: TRBV28; J: TRBJ2-3; size: NA; CDR3: CASIRQGTDTQYF; DNA: TGTGCCAGCATAAGACAGGGGACAGATACGCAGTATTTT
D: TRBD1; V: TRBV7-3; J: TRBJ2-1; size: NA; CDR3: CASSMLRDSYNEQFF; DNA: TGTGCCAGCAGTATGCTAAGGGACAGCTACAATGAGCAGTTCTTC
D: TRBD2; V: TRBV28; J: TRBJ2-3; size: once; CDR3: CASSTTSGSKDTQYF; DNA: TGTGCCAGCAGCACTACTAGCGGGAGTAAAGATACGCAGTATTTT
D: TRBD2; V: TRBV7-8; J: TRBJ2-3; size: NA; CDR3: CASSLLGLDVRVDTQYF; DNA: TGTGCCAGCAGCCTACTAGGACTAGATGTGAGAGTAGATACGCAGTATTTT
D: TRBD2; V: TRBV28; J: TRBJ2-1; size: NA; CDR3: CASRLGEGFTYNEQFF; DNA: TGTGCCAGCCGCCTGGGGGAGGGATTCACCTACAATGAGCAGTTCTTC
D: NA; V: TRBV10-2; J: TRBJ1-2; size: NA; CDR3: CASRDGREIHGYTF; DNA: TGCGCCAGCAGGGACGGGAGGGAAATTCATGGCTACACCTTC
D: NA; V: TRBV9; J: TRBJ1-6; size: few; CDR3: CASSVGRDIYNSPLHF; DNA: TGTGCCAGCAGCGTAGGACGGGACATATATAATTCACCCCTCCACTTT